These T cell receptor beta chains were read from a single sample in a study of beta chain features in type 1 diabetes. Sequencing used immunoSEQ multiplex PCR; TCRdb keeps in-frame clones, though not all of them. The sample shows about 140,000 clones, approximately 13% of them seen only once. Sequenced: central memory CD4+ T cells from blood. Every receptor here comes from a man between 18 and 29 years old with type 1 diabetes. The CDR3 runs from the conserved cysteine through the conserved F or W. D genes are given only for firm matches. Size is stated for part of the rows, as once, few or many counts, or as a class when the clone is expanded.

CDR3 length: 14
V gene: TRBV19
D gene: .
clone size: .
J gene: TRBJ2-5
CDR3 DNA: TGTGCCAGTAGTAGTGGGACTCTACAAGAGACCCAGTACTTC
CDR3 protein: CASSSGTLQETQYF

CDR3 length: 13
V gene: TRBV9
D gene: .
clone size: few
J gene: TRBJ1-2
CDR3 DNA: TGTGCCAGCAGCGCAAGGGTTGGTGGTGGCTACACCTTC
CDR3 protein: CASSARVGGGYTF

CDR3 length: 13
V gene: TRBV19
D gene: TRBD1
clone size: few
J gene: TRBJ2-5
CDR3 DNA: TGTGCCAGTACCACGACAGGGAGAGAGACCCAGTACTTC
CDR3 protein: CASTTTGRETQYF

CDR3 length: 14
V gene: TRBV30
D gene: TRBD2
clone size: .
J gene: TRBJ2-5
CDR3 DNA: TGTGCCTGGAGTCCGACTAGCGGGGGAGAGACCCAGTACTTC
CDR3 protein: CAWSPTSGGETQYF

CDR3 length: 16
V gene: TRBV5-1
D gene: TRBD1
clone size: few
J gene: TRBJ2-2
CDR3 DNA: TGCGCCAGCACCCTGGCAGGGACAGCTAACACCGGGGAGCTGTTTTTT
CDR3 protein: CASTLAGTANTGELFF

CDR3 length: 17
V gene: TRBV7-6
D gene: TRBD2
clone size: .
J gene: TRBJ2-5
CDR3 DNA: TGTGCCAGCAGCCTCGGACTAGCGGGGGGGCTGGGGGAGACCCAGTACTTC
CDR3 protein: CASSLGLAGGLGETQYF

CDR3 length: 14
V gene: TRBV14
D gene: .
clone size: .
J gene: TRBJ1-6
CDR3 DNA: TGTGCCAGCAGCCAAGTCGGGGGAAATTCACCCCTCCACTTT
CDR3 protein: CASSQVGGNSPLHF

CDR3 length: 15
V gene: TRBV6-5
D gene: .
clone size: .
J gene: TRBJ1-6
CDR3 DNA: TGTGCCAGCAGTCCAATCAGTGGAAGTAATTCACCCCTCCACTTT
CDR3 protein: CASSPISGSNSPLHF

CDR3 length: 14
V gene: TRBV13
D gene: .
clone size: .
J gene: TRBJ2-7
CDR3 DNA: TGTGCCAGCAGCCCCCGGCGTTCGGCGGGCGAGCAGTACTTC
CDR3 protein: CASSPRRSAGEQYF

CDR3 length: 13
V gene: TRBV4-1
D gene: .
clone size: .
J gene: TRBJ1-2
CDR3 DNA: TGCGCCAGCAGGGCAGATGGTAACTATGGCTACACCTTC
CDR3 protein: CASRADGNYGYTF

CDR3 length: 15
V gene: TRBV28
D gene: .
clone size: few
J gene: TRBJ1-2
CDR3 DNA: TGTGCCAGCCACCAGGCGGACCAGGGACCCTATGGCTACACCTTC
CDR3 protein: CASHQADQGPYGYTF

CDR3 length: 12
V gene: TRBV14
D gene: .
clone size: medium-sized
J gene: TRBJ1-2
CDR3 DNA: TGTGCCAGCAGCCAAGACAGCTATGGCTACACCTTC
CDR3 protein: CASSQDSYGYTF

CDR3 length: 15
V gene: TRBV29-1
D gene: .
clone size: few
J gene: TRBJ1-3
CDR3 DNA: TGCAGCGTTGCTGAGACTGTGGGCTCTGGAAACACCATATATTTT
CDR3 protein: CSVAETVGSGNTIYF

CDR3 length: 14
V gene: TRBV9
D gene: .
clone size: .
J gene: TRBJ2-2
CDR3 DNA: TGTGCCAGCAGCGTAGAACAGGTCTCCGGGGAGCTGTTTTTT
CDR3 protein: CASSVEQVSGELFF

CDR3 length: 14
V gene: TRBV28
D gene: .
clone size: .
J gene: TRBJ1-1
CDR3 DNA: TGTGCCAGCAGTTTGTCCAGGGCTAGCACTGAAGCTTTCTTT
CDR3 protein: CASSLSRASTEAFF

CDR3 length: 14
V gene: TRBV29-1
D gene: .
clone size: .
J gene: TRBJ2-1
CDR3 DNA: TGCAGCGGCGAGGGGACTGACTCCTACAATGAGCAGTTCTTC
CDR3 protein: CSGEGTDSYNEQFF

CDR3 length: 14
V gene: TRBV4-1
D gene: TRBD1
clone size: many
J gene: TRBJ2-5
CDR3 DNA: TGCGCCAGCAGGGGGACAGGGTTCGGGGAGACCCAGTACTTC
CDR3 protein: CASRGTGFGETQYF

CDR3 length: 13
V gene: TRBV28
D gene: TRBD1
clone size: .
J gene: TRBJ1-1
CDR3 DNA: TGTGCCAGTACCGGGACAGCGATCACTGAAGCTTTCTTT
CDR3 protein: CASTGTAITEAFF

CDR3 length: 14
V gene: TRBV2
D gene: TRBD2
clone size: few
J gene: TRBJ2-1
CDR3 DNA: TGTGCCAGCAGTGCTAGCGGGAGGGGAAATGAGCAGTTCTTC
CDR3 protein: CASSASGRGNEQFF

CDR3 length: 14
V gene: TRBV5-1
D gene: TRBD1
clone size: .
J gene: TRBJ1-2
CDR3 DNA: TGCGCCAGCAGCTTGTCGACAGGGTACGAGGGCTACACCTTC
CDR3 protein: CASSLSTGYEGYTF

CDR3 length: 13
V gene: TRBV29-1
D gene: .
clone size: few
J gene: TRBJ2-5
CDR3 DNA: TGCAGCGTTGTCCGGGACCTTGAAGAGACCCAGTACTTC
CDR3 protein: CSVVRDLEETQYF

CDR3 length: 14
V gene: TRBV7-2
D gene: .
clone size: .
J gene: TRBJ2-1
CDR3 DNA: TGTGCCAGCAGCTTAGTGGGATCTCTCAATGAGCAGTTCTTC
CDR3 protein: CASSLVGSLNEQFF

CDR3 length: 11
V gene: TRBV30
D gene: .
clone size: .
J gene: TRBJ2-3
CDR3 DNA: TGTGCCTGGGAAAGTTTGGATACGCAGTATTTT
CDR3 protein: CAWESLDTQYF

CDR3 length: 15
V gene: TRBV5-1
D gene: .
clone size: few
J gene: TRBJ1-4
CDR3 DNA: TGCGCCAGCAGCTTGGAGGGAGGAGCTAATGAAAAACTGTTTTTT
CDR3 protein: CASSLEGGANEKLFF

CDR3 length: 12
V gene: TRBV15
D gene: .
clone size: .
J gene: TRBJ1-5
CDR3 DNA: TGTGCCACCAGCAGAGATTACCAGCCCCAGCATTTT
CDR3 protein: CATSRDYQPQHF

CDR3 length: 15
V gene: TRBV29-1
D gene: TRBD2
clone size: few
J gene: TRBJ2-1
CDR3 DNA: TGCATCTCCCGAGCGGGGACGGCTATTAACAATGAGCAGTTCTTC
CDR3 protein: CISRAGTAINNEQFF

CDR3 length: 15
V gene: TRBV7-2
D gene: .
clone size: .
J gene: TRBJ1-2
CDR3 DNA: TGTGCCAGCAGCTTAGGCGCGGTCGGCACCTATGGCTACACCTTC
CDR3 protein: CASSLGAVGTYGYTF

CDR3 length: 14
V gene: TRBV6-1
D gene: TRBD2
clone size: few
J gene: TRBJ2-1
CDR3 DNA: TGTGCCAGCAGTCCCACCGGGACTAGCGTTGAGCAGTTCTTC
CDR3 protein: CASSPTGTSVEQFF

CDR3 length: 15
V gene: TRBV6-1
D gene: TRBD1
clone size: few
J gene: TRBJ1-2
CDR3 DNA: TGTGCCAGCAGTCAGCAAAAGGGACAGGGCTATGGCTACACCTTC
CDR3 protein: CASSQQKGQGYGYTF

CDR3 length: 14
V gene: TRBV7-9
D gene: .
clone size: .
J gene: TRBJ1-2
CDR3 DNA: TGTGCCAGCAGCTTATGGCAGGACCACTATGGCTACACCTTC
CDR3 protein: CASSLWQDHYGYTF

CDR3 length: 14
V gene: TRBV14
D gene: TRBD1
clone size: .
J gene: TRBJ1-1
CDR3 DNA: TGTGCCAGCAGCCAGCCCCATCGGACAGGGGAAGCTTTCTTT
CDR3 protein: CASSQPHRTGEAFF

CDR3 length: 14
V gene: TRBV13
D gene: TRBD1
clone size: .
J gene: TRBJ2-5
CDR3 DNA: TGTGCCAGCAGATATACAGGGGGTCAAGAGACCCAGTACTTC
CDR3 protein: CASRYTGGQETQYF

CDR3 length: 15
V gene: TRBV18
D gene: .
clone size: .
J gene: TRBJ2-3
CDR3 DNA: TGTGCCAGCTCACCTCGCGGGGCGAGGGCAGATACGCAGTATTTT
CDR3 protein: CASSPRGARADTQYF

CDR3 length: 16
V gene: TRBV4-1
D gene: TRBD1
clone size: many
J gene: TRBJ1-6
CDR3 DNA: TGCGCCAGCAGCCAAGGACAGGGGATTGCATCTCCACCCCTCCACTTT
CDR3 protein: CASSQGQGIASPPLHF

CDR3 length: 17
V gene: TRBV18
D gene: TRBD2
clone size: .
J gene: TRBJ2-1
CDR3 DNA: TGTGCCAGCTCCCAATCTACTGGACTAGCGGAATACAATGAGCAGTTCTTC
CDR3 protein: CASSQSTGLAEYNEQFF

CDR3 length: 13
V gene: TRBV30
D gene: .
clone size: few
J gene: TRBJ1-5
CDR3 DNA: TGTGCCTGGAGTGTACAGGGCAATCAGCCCCAGCATTTT
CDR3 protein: CAWSVQGNQPQHF

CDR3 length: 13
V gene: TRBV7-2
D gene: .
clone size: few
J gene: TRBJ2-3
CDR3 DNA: TGTGCCAGCACTGTATTAGTCCCAGATACGCAGTATTTT
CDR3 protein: CASTVLVPDTQYF

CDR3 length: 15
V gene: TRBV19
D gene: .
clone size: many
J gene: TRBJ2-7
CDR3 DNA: TGTGCCAGTAGTATAATGTTGGGACCGAACTACGAGCAGTACTTC
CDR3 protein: CASSIMLGPNYEQYF

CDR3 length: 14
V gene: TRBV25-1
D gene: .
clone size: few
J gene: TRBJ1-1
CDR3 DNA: TGTGCCAGCAGTGAACTTGATTTGGCTTGGGGGGCTTTCTTT
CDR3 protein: CASSELDLAWGAFF

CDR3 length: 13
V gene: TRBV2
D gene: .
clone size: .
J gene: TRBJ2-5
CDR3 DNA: TGTGCCAGCAGTGGAGGTCCAGGGGAGACCCAGTACTTC
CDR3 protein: CASSGGPGETQYF

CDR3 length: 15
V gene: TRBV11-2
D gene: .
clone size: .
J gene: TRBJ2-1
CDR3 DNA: TGTGCCAGCAGTTCCGGGACACCGAATTACAATGAGCAGTTCTTC
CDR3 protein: CASSSGTPNYNEQFF

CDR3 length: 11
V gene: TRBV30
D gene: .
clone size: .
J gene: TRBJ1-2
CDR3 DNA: TGTGCCTGCTGGGGTCGGGATGGCTACACCTTC
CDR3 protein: CACWGRDGYTF

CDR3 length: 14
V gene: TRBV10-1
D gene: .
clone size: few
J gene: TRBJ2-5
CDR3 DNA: TGCGCCAGCAGTGAGTCTCACCCCCGAGAGACCCAGTACTTC
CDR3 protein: CASSESHPRETQYF

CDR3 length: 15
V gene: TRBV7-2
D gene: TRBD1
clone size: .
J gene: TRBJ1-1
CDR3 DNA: TGTGCCAGCAGCTTGTTCGGACAGGTCAACACTGAAGCTTTCTTT
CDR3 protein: CASSLFGQVNTEAFF

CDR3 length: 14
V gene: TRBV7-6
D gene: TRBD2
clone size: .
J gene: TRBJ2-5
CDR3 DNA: TGTGCCAGCAGCACCTGGGGGGAGGGAGAGACCCAGTACTTC
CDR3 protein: CASSTWGEGETQYF

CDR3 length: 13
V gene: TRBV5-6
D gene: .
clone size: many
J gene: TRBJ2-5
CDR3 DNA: TGTGCCAGCAGCTTAGGACAGCAAGAGACCCAGTACTTC
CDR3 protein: CASSLGQQETQYF

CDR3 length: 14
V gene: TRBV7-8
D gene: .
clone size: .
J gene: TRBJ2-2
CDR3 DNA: TGTGCCAGCAGCCCCGACAGGGAGGCCGGGGAGCTGTTTTTT
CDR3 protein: CASSPDREAGELFF

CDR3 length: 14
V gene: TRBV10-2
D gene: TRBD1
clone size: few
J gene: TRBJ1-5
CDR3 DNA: TGCGCCAGCAGTGCCAGGGGGCGCGATCAGCCCCAGCATTTT
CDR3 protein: CASSARGRDQPQHF

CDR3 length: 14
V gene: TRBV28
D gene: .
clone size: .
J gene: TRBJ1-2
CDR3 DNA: TGTGCCAGCAGTTTGTGGCAGACTAACTATGGCTACACCTTC
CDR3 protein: CASSLWQTNYGYTF